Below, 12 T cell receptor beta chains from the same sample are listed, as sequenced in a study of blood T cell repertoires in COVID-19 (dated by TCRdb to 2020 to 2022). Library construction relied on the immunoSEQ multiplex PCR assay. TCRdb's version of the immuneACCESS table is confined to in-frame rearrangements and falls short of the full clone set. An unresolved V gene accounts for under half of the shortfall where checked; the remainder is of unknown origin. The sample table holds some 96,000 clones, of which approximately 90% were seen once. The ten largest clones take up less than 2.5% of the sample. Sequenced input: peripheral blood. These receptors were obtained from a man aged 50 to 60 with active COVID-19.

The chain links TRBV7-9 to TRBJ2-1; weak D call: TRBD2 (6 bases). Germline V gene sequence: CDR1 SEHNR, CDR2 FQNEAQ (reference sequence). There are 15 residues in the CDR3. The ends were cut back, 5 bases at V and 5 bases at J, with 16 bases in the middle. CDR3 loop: CASSPPGVRDNEQFF. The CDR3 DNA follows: TGTGCCAGCAGCCCTCCGGGGGTGAGGGACAATGAGCAGTTCTTC.

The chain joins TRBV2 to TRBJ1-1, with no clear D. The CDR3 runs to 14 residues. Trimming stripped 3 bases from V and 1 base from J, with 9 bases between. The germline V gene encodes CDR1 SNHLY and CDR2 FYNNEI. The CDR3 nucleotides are TGTGCCAGCAGTGAGACTGACGGGAACACTGAAGCTTTCTTT. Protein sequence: CASSETDGNTEAFF.

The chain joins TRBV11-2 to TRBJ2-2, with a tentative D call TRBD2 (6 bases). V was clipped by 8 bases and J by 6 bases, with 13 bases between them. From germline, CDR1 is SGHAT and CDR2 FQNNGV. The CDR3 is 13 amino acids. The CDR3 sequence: CASQAGRAGELFF. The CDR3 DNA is TGTGCCAGCCAGGCGGGGCGAGCCGGGGAGCTGTTTTTT. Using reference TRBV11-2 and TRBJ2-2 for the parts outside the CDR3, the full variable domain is EAGVAQSPRYKIIEKRQSVAFWCNPISGHATLYWYQQILGQGPKLLIQFQNNGVVDDSQLPKDRFSAERLKGVDSTLKIQPAKLEDSAVYLCASQAGRAGELFFGEGSRLTVL.

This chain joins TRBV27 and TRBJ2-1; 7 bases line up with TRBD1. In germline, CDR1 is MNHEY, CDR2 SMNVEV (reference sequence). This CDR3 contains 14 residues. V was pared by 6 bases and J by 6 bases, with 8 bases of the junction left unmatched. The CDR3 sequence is CASSHWDSANEQFF. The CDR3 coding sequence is TGTGCCAGCAGCCACTGGGACAGTGCCAATGAGCAGTTCTTC.

The CDR3 coding sequence is TGTGCCAGCCGAGGGGGATCCTATAATTCACCCCTCCACTTT. This encodes CASRGGSYNSPLHF. The chain carries TRBV19 and TRBJ1-6, with D possibly TRBD1 on 6 matching bases. Germline V gives CDR1 LNHDA, CDR2 SQIVND (reference sequence). This CDR3 has 14 residues. Trimming took off 9 bases at V and 1 base at J, with 10 bases between the two ends.

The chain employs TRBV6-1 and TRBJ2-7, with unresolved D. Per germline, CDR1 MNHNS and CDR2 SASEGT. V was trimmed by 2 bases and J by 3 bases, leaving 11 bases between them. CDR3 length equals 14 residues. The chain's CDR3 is CASSESRHNYEQYF. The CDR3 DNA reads TGTGCCAGCAGTGAATCGAGACACAACTACGAGCAGTACTTC.

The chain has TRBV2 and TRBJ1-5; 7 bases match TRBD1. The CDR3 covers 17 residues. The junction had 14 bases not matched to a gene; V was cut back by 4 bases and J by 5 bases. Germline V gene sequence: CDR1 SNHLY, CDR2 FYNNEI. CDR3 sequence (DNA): TGTGCCAGCAGTGTCCTCGACAGGGTTGGGACTTATCAGCCCCAGCATTTT. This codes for CASSVLDRVGTYQPQHF.

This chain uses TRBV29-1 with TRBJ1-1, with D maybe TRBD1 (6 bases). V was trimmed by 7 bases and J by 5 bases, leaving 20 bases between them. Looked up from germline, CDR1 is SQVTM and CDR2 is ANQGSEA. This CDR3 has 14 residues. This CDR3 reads CSAATTGTGTEAFF. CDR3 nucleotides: TGCAGCGCTGCCACCACAGGGACCGGGACTGAAGCTTTCTTT.

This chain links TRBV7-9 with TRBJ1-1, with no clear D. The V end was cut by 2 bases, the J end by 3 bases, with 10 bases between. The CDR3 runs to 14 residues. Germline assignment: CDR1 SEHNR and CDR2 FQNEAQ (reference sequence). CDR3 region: CASSLTSGHTEAFF. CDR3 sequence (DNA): TGTGCCAGCAGCTTAACGTCAGGCCACACTGAAGCTTTCTTT.

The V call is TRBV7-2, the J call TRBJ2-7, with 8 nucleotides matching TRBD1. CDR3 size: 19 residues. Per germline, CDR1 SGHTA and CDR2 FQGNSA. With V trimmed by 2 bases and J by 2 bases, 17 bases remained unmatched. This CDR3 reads CASSLYARQGAGRTYEQYF. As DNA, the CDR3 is TGTGCCAGCAGCTTATACGCTAGGCAGGGGGCGGGAAGGACCTACGAGCAGTACTTC.

CDR3 DNA sequence: TGCGCCAGCAGCCCCCCACAGAACACTGAAGCTTTCTTT. It encodes CASSPPQNTEAFF. The chain links TRBV5-1 to TRBJ1-1, with D hard to call. V lost 4 bases and J 1 base, leaving 8 bases between the germline ends. The CDR3 has 13 residues. Germline loops: CDR1 SGHRS, CDR2 YFSETQ. Filled out from reference TRBV5-1 and TRBJ1-1, the complete variable domain reads KAGVTQTPRYLIKTRGQQVTLSCSPISGHRSVSWYQQTPGQGLQFLFEYFSETQRNKGNFPGRFSGRQFSNSRSEMNVSTLELGDSALYLCASSPPQNTEAFFGQGTRLTVV.

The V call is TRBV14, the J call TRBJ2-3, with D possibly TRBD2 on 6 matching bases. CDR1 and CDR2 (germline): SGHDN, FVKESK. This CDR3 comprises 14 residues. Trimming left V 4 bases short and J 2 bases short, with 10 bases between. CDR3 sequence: CASSLGTVTDTQYF. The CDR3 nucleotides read TGTGCCAGCAGCCTAGGGACTGTCACAGATACGCAGTATTTT.